This TCR beta chain was recovered during a study of T cell responses to AZD1222 COVID-19 vaccine. On this clone itself: Its antigen is currently unknown.

The CDR3 is made up of 17 amino acids. Germline V gene sequence: CDR1 LGHNA, CDR2 YNFKEQ. V lost 1 base, J lost 0 bases, and 16 bases lay in between. Study-level points and caveats: The study sampled repertoires only after the peak T cell response. Spike regions recognized by vaccine-associated CD4 TCRs spanned the protein, led by 160-218 and 743-854. Only a handful of AZD1222 recipients, several in all, had baseline seropositivity.

Generated by immunoSEQ multiplex PCR, the TCRdb table keeps only in-frame clones and is missing some. The sample lists about 120,000 clones; approximately 85% were seen once. The input for sequencing was peripheral blood, taken on day 0 of AZD1222 vaccination. The TCR comes from an adult in good health. The chain uses TRBV4-2 and TRBJ2-7; unclear D gene. CDR3 DNA sequence: TGTGCCAGCAGCCAAGGTGGATCGAGGTTAAGCTCCTACGAGCAGTACTTC. Translating gives CASSQGGSRLSSYEQYF.